This T cell receptor beta chain was identified during a study of shared clonotypes between healthy human individuals (dated by TCRdb to the early 2020s). With regard to the full study: The cohort comprised two women and three men aged 18 to 49 years. For each donor, CD4 naive and CD4 memory were each run on three plates, CD8 naive on two plates, and CD8 memory on one plate. Per donor, leukapheresis produced somewhere between about 0.94 and 9.5 billion PBMCs. Blood TCR repertoires of about five healthy adults were deeply sequenced to estimate repertoire size and the extent of clonotype sharing between individuals. To increase sequencing depth and limit assay-specific biases, different laboratories used diverse techniques to prepare libraries and sequence TCR repertoires. Summary of the overall study and its limitations: Because the study included a small number of donors, the genetic and exposure-history diversity represented was limited. Higher generation probabilities were observed for clonotypes shared by all four sorted-subset donors than for non-shared clonotypes. Pairwise subsampling led to the expectation that sequencing depth would affect the degree of clonotype sharing among donors. Even with the large sequencing depth, rarefaction of the sorted-subset datasets indicated that sequencing was incomplete. Only blood was sampled, and tissue TCR repertoires likely differ from those in blood. Estimated clonotype richness was generally larger for naive than for memory subsets. About 4.5% of naive CD4, 3.5% of naive CD8, approximately 2% of memory CD4, and about 0.4% of memory CD8 clonotypes were shared across a few donors.

According to the germline V gene, CDR1 reads SNHLY and CDR2 reads FYNNEI. From its cysteine to its phenylalanine, the CDR3 spans 14 amino acids. Only CDR3 DNA is held: 42 bases, read in frame from base 1. From V the trimming removes 6 bases and from J it removes 6 bases, while the gene matches leave 7 bases of the junction unaccounted for. Healthy HIV-negative adults with no recently reported acute infections or vaccinations were included as donors. Every donor was a Caucasian adult residing in Nashville, Tennessee, USA. CD4+ T cells were enriched by magnetic negative selection, after which naive cells were positively selected on CD45RA and the negative fraction was taken as the memory subset. Blood was obtained by leukapheresis, after which PBMCs were separated by Ficoll-Histopaque density gradient centrifugation and cryopreserved in liquid nitrogen vapor phase. Purity and quantity of every magnetically sorted T cell population were checked by analytical flow cytometry. Genomic DNA was isolated from each sorted fraction and quantified by UV absorbance on a Nanodrop 2000c.

On this clone: Its antigen is not yet known. No per-base quality is available; no much larger clone lies one base away.

TCR CDR3 regions were amplified from genomic DNA by multiplex PCR using the deep immunoSEQ assay. Genomic DNA extracted from each cell subset was distributed evenly over all wells of several immunoSEQ 96-well plates, and each plate served as one replicate. For sorted subsets, 200 to 250 ng of genomic DNA, equivalent to some 30,000 T cell genomes, went into each replicate PCR. The purified libraries were quantified using a Qubit 3.0 fluorometer, sized with a Bioanalyzer 2100, and then quantified again using the KAPA Library Quantification kit. Each immunoSEQ 96-well plate was sequenced on its own single-read 150-cycle Illumina NextSeq 550 flow cell. The study's processing was this. Because the immunoSEQ output included only junctional sequences and no quality scores, the filtering could not be the same as the filtering used for full-length reads. Sequences were annotated with PyIR, a Python wrapper for IgBLAST v1.9, using IMGT germline references to assign V/J genes and CDR3. Any read was removed if the V/J assignment was weak (E-value above 1e-6), the CDR3 was missing, or the read contained stop codons, out-of-frame junctions, or ambiguous translated residues. A V3J clonotype was defined by an identical inferred V gene, J gene, and CDR3 amino acid sequence. The percentage overlap between two repertoires was calculated by dividing the number of shared unique clonotypes by the size of the smaller repertoire. Repertoire richness was assessed with RTK rarefaction, the Chao1 estimator, and Recon v2.1 estimates of unobserved clonotypes. Generation probabilities for all TCRbeta clonotypes obtained by the gDNA method from a handful of donors were computed using OLGA. Not all clones reach the TCRdb copy of this immuneACCESS table, which keeps in-frame sequences only. Checked studies attribute under half of the gap to unresolved V genes and leave the rest unexplained. Clonal size and the V and J genes are those of that table, whereas D and trimming came from the DNA. Recorded for this sample are some 1.1 million clones; around three quarters of them occurred a single time. In total, the top ten clones hold about 0.94% of the sample.

The sequence came from a man aged 18 to 29 in good health. Some clones in this sample may be carry-over from other donors' samples. The sample was memory CD4+ T cells from PBMCs. The cell subset or site label of this sample denotes: CD45RA-negative fraction. The chain is assembled from TRBV2 and TRBJ1-2; 10 middle bases align to TRBD1. The base sequence is TGTGCCAGCAGCCCCGGGACAGGGGTACATGGCTACACCTTC. Its translation is CASSPGTGVHGYTF.